The present TCR beta chain was sequenced within a study of blood T cell repertoires in COVID-19. Study-level information: From the United States, Italy and Spain came samples of acute and convalescent COVID-19. Sources were T cells, B-cell-depleted T cells, or PBMCs; the material itself was cDNA or gDNA.

This clone has a handful of counts. Per the study methods: Using reference gene primer amplification, nucleated cell counts were estimated. The table came from immunoSEQ multiplex PCR; TCRdb's copy has only in-frame clones and leaves some out. D and trimming come from the DNA, and the V and J calls and clone size come from that table. The profile covers about 180,000 clones, with roughly 86% appearing a single time and about 8.6% taken by the ten largest. Recovered Cohort 3 donors showed two negative PCRs, clearance, or symptom resolution. The source of this sequence is a woman aged 30 to 39 who had recovered from COVID-19. The sequenced sample consisted of PBMCs or T cells enriched from blood (not recorded which).

The CDR3 is CASSLDRDRDNSPLHF. CDR3 bases: TGTGCCAGCAGTTTGGACCGGGACAGGGATAATTCACCCCTCCACTTT. The V gene is TRBV28, the J gene TRBJ1-6; TRBD1 matches at 9 bases. Germline V gene lookup returns CDR1 MDHEN and CDR2 SYDVKM. The CDR3 runs to 16 residues. With 3 bases clipped from V and 5 bases from J, the junction kept 5 bases outside the gene matches.